This T cell receptor beta chain was captured by sequencing in a study of identifying expanded T cells in peripheral blood. Study-wide results and caveats: Technical replicates showed about 1.1 changed clones; two weeks roughly 15; four weeks 19. Roughly two-week clone count variance significantly increased as total template count grew.

The count of this clone is one. The antigen is undetermined. Collection occurred without any documented infections or immune events in donors. Some clones are missing from TCRdb's copy, which holds only in-frame ones; the method was immunoSEQ multiplex PCR. The table lists some 95,000 clones, around 90% of them singletons, with 5.5% to 6% in the top ten. Looked up from germline, CDR1 is MNHEY and CDR2 is SMNVEV (reference sequence). Trimming cost V 6 bases and J 0 bases; bases outside gene matches: 12. The CDR3 runs to 18 residues. The chain employs TRBV27 and TRBJ1-5, with 9 bases matching TRBD1. This TCR came from a person aged 18 to 75 in good health. Sequencing used blood. DNA of the CDR3: TGTGCCAGCAGACCCGGGACAGGGCTGCCTTATAGCAATCAGCCCCAGCATTTT. Residues: CASRPGTGLPYSNQPQHF.